This TCR beta chain is drawn from a study of T cells in Graves' hyperthyroidism and ophthalmopathy. Amplification of TCR beta CDR3 regions used RNA as the template. RT-PCR in the first round (using the HTBI primer set) targeted the TCR CDR3. TCRdb ran MiXCR on the multiplex PCR reads and lists one entry per CDR3 protein. The repertoire holds 300,000 to 450,000 distinct CDR3 sequences, with approximately 14% as singletons. Reasons for excluding patients were uncontrolled infection, other autoimmune disease, pregnancy or lactation. Overall study findings and caveats: Clonotypes that were expanded in thyroid above 0.001 mostly appeared in blood too.

Only a few counts were recorded for this clonotype. The antigen remains undetermined. The ends were cut back, 2 bases at V and 0 bases at J, with 13 bases in the middle. Germline V lookup: CDR1 SQVTM, CDR2 ANQGSEA. This CDR3 region has 16 residues. The source material was blood. The TCR originated in a woman under 30 with Graves' hyperthyroidism that later progressed to Graves' ophthalmopathy. J is TRBJ2-2 and V is TRBV29-1, with D tentatively TRBD1 or TRBD2 (5 bases each). The CDR3 spells CSVEWAGGTNTGELFF. The DNA of the CDR3 is TGCAGCGTTGAATGGGCTGGGGGTACGAACACCGGGGAGCTGTTTTTT.